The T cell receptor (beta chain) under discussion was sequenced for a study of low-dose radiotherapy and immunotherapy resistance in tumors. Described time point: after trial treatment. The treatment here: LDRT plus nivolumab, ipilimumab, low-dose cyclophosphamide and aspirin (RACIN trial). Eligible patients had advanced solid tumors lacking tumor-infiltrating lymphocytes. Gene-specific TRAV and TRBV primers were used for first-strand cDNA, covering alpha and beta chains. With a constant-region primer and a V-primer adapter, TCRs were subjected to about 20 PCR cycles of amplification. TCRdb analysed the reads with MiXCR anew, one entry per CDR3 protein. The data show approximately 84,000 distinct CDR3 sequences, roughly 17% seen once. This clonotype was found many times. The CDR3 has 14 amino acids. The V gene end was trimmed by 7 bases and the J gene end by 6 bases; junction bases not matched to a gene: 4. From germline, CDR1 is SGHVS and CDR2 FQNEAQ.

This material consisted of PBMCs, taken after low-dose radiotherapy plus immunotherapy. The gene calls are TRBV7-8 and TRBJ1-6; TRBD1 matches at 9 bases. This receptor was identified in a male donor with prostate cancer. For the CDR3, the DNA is TGTGCCAGCACCCCGGACAGGGGTAATTCACCCCTCCACTTT. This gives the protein CASTPDRGNSPLHF. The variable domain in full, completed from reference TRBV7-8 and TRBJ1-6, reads GAGVSQSPRYKVAKRGQDVALRCDPISGHVSLFWYQQALGQGPEFLTYFQNEAQLDKSGLPSDRFFAERPEGSVSTLKIQRTQQEDSAVYLCASTPDRGNSPLHFGNGTRLTVT.